The 2 T cell receptor beta chains presented below share a single source sample, sequenced in a study of blood T cell repertoires in COVID-19. Repertoires were generated with immunoSEQ multiplex PCR, while TCRdb's copy carries only in-frame clones and drops some. Counted here are about 330,000 clones, approximately 87% occurring once; the ten biggest clones make up more than 3%. The sample was peripheral blood. All receptors derive from a woman aged 50 to 65 with active or convalescent COVID-19.

The chain recombines TRBV6-5 with TRBJ2-7; 8 positions match TRBD2. The CDR3 contains 15 residues. V was clipped by 6 bases and J by 6 bases; unmatched bases: 13. Germline V CDR1 and CDR2: MNHEY, SVGAGI. The CDR3 spells CASSSAGAGAPEQYF. For the CDR3, the DNA is TGTGCCAGCAGCTCGGCCGGAGCGGGAGCACCCGAGCAGTACTTC.

This chain links TRBV5-8 with TRBJ2-1; TRBD2 agrees at 10 bases. This CDR3 region has 16 residues. CDR1 and CDR2 from the germline V gene are SGHTS and YDEGEE. J gave up 7 bases and V 2 bases, and 9 bases lay outside the gene matches. The DNA of the CDR3 is TGTGCCAGCAGCTTTTCCGGGACTAGCGTTCGAAATGAGCAGTTCTTC. This gives the protein CASSFSGTSVRNEQFF.